A single sample gave rise to the 27 T cell receptor beta chains below, sequenced in a study of control samples from healthy donors and cancer patients. The assay was immunoSEQ multiplex PCR, and TCRdb's table has in-frame clones only and misses some. Of roughly 150,000 clones in the sample, 88% were seen once. Sequenced: blood. The receptors originated from a man younger than 30 in good health.

The chain has TRBV9 and TRBJ1-1, with 8 bases that match TRBD1. This CDR3 spans 16 amino acids. V lost 3 bases to trimming and J lost 8 bases; unmatched junction nucleotides: 15. Germline CDR1 and CDR2: SGDLS and YYNGEE. The CDR3 loop is CASSDITTGTGREAFF. Here the CDR3 DNA reads TGTGCCAGCAGCGATATAACTACCGGGACAGGAAGGGAAGCTTTCTTT.

This sequence joins TRBV4-2 and TRBJ1-2; no firm D call. The CDR3 contains 16 residues. V shed 4 bases and J shed 0 bases, with 15 bases lying between them. The V gene's germline CDR1 is LGHNA and CDR2 YNFKEQ. CDR3 in DNA: TGTGCCAGCAGCCGGGAAGACTCAATAGCTAACTATGGCTACACCTTC. Translated, it gives CASSREDSIANYGYTF.

This clone was seen a handful of times. V is TRBV7-3 and J is TRBJ1-1; tentative D call: TRBD1 (5 bases). The CDR3 covers 14 residues. The ends were cut back, 2 bases at V and 5 bases at J, with 12 bases in the middle. Germline CDR1 is SGHTA and CDR2 is FQGTGA. DNA of the CDR3: TGTGCCAGCAGCTTAGGGGGAGCGGTAACTGAAGCTTTCTTT. Protein: CASSLGGAVTEAFF.

The rearrangement joins TRBV5-1 to TRBJ2-7; 8 nucleotides match TRBD2. CDR3 length: 15 amino acids. J was trimmed by 4 bases and V by 5 bases; bases with no gene match: 11. Germline V CDR1 and CDR2: SGHRS, YFSETQ. CDR3 nucleotide sequence: TGCGCCAGCAGTTCAGACGGGGGGGCCCGGTACGAGCAGTACTTC. Translating gives CASSSDGGARYEQYF. The complete variable domain, with remaining parts taken from reference TRBV5-1 and TRBJ2-7, reads KAGVTQTPRYLIKTRGQQVTLSCSPISGHRSVSWYQQTPGQGLQFLFEYFSETQRNKGNFPGRFSGRQFSNSRSEMNVSTLELGDSALYLCASSSDGGARYEQYFGPGTRLTVT.

The V and J genes are TRBV18 and TRBJ1-6, with 9 positions matching TRBD1. This CDR3 spans 14 amino acids. Germline CDR1 reads KGHSH; CDR2 reads LQKENI. Losses at the gene ends were 4 bases for V and 10 bases for J; bases not matched to a gene: 5. The CDR3 nucleotides are TGTGCCAGCTCACAGGGGACAGGGCAATCACCCCTCCACTTT. Translation gives CASSQGTGQSPLHF.

The gene calls are TRBV7-9 and TRBJ2-5; D not certain. Between the trimmed V and J ends, which lost 1 base and 4 bases, there was a span of 1 base. The CDR3 covers 11 residues. CDR1 and CDR2 (germline): SEHNR, FQNEAQ (reference sequence). The CDR3 coding sequence is TGTGCCAGCAGCTTAGTAGAGACCCAGTACTTC. Amino acid sequence: CASSLVETQYF. Full variable domain (outside the CDR3, taken from reference TRBV7-9 and TRBJ2-5): DTGVSQNPRHKITKRGQNVTFRCDPISEHNRLYWYRQTLGQGPEFLTYFQNEAQLEKSRLLSDRFSAERPKGSFSTLEIQRTEQGDSAMYLCASSLVETQYFGPGTRLLVL.

The chain has TRBV2 and TRBJ2-1, with D perhaps assigned TRBD1 or TRBD2 (5 bases each). The CDR3 loop spans 14 amino acids. V was clipped by 3 bases and J by 9 bases, with 15 bases between them. Per germline, CDR1 SNHLY and CDR2 FYNNEI. CDR3 residues: CASSDGLRGTEQFF. In DNA form, the CDR3 reads TGTGCCAGCAGTGACGGGCTTAGAGGGACTGAGCAGTTCTTC. Full variable domain (remainder filled in from reference TRBV2 and TRBJ2-1): EPEVTQTPSHQVTQMGQEVILRCVPISNHLYFYWYRQILGQKVEFLVSFYNNEISEKSEIFDDQFSVERPDGSNFTLKIRSTKLEDSAMYFCASSDGLRGTEQFFGPGTRLTVL.

Of note for this clone: At one end, the junction sequence differs from germline, possibly due to a read error. The J gene is TRBJ2-7, the V gene TRBV7-2; TRBD2 agrees at 14 bases. This CDR3 has 15 residues. Germline V gene data show CDR1 as SGHTA and CDR2 as FQGNSA. The CDR3 coding sequence is TGTGCCAGCAGCTTAGTGGGACTAGCGGGGGTCCACCCTACCTTC. Residues: CASSLVGLAGVHPTF.

This sequence joins TRBV14 and TRBJ2-7; D not certain. Germline V lookup: CDR1 SGHDN, CDR2 FVKESK. The CDR3 covers 13 residues. V dropped 3 bases and J dropped 4 bases, with 10 bases sitting between them. The CDR3 DNA reads as TGTGCCAGCAGCCAGATAGGACCTTACGAGCAGTACTTC. It translates to CASSQIGPYEQYF.

The chain uses TRBV27 and TRBJ2-7; 10 nucleotides align to TRBD2. The germline V gene has CDR1 MNHEY and CDR2 SMNVEV (reference sequence). The V gene end was trimmed by 2 bases and the J gene end by 6 bases; junction bases not matched to a gene: 4. The CDR3 consists of 14 residues. The CDR3 coding sequence is TGTGCCAGCAGTTTACGACTAGCGGGTGGCGAGCAGTACTTC. It codes for CASSLRLAGGEQYF.

The chain links TRBV28 to TRBJ1-3; unclear D gene. The CDR3 sequence is 14 residues long. Germline loops: CDR1 MDHEN, CDR2 SYDVKM. Trimming stripped 7 bases from V and 3 bases from J, with 13 bases between. The CDR3 spells CASTSGRFGNTIYF. The DNA for the CDR3 is TGTGCCAGCACCTCGGGAAGATTTGGAAACACCATATATTTT. The full variable domain, completed using reference TRBV28 and TRBJ1-3, is DVKVTQSSRYLVKRTGEKVFLECVQDMDHENMFWYRQDPGLGLRLIYFSYDVKMKEKGDIPEGYSVSREKKERFSLILESASTNQTSMYLCASTSGRFGNTIYFGEGSWLTVV.

The V and J genes are TRBV2 and TRBJ2-1, with a weak D call TRBD2 (6 bases). V lost 3 bases to trimming and J lost 8 bases, with 14 bases between them. The germline CDR1 and CDR2 sequences are SNHLY and FYNNEI. This CDR3 spans 14 amino acids. The CDR3 sequence: CASSDGRRGYEQFF. The DNA for the CDR3 is TGTGCCAGCAGTGATGGTCGGCGGGGTTATGAGCAGTTCTTC.

This chain uses TRBV27 with TRBJ2-1, with 7 bases lining up with TRBD2. V lost 1 base and J lost 3; bases outside the gene matches: 3. The CDR3 spans 15 residues. Germline CDR1 and CDR2: MNHEY and SMNVEV (reference sequence). CDR3 loop: CASSLWASGYNEQFF. CDR3 sequence (DNA): TGTGCCAGCAGTTTATGGGCTAGCGGCTACAATGAGCAGTTCTTC.

The rearrangement links TRBV3-1 (or the pseudogene TRBV3-2) to TRBJ2-3; no firm D call. The length of the CDR3 is 15 residues. The V end lost 0 bases, the J end lost 2 bases, and 9 bases lay between the germline ends. The germline gives CDR1 LGHDT, CDR2 YNNKEL (reference sequence). The CDR3, as DNA: TGTGCCAGCAGCCAAGATCCGCAGTACACAGATACGCAGTATTTT. It codes for CASSQDPQYTDTQYF.

V is TRBV3-1 (or the pseudogene TRBV3-2) and J is TRBJ1-3; D may be TRBD1 (6 bases). This CDR3 is built from 15 residues. In germline, CDR1 is LGHDT, CDR2 YNNKEL (reference sequence). V dropped 4 bases and J dropped 2 bases, with 12 bases sitting between them. The CDR3 protein is CASSLGTPAGNTIYF. The CDR3 DNA reads TGTGCCAGCAGCCTAGGGACACCGGCTGGAAACACCATATATTTT.

The chain employs TRBV28 and TRBJ2-7; tentative D call: TRBD1 (5 bases). Looked up from germline, CDR1 is MDHEN and CDR2 is SYDVKM. This CDR3 is built from 13 residues. Trimming took off 6 bases at V and 6 bases at J, with 15 bases between the two ends. As DNA, the CDR3 is TGTGCCAGCAGCCCGAGGCAGGGCCCCGAGCAGTACTTC. It encodes CASSPRQGPEQYF.

V and J are TRBV7-3 and TRBJ1-2; D may be TRBD1 (5 bases). The CDR3 loop spans 16 amino acids. CDR1 is SGHTA and CDR2 is FQGTGA in the germline V gene. V was pared by 1 base and J by 2 bases, with 14 bases between. The DNA of the CDR3 is TGTGCCAGCAGCTTAAACGGCGACAGTTCCAACTATGGCTACACCTTC. This gives the protein CASSLNGDSSNYGYTF.

As to this clone: Within the sample, other DNA sequences also encode this same CDR3. This rearrangement joins TRBV19 to TRBJ2-3, with D perhaps TRBD1 (6 bases). V lost 9 bases to trimming and J lost 3 bases, with 13 bases between them. This CDR3 spans 13 amino acids. Per the germline V gene, CDR1 is LNHDA and CDR2 is SQIVND (reference sequence). The CDR3 sequence: CASRGRGTDTQYF. In DNA, the CDR3 is TGTGCCAGCAGGGGCAGGGGTACAGATACGCAGTATTTT.

The rearrangement uses TRBV12-3 or TRBV12-4 and TRBJ1-2, with a weak D call TRBD1 (5 bases). Between the trimmed V and J ends, which lost 8 bases and 2 bases, there was a span of 9 bases. The CDR3 spans 12 residues. CDR3 coding DNA: TGTGCCAGCTCGCCAGGGAACTATGGCTACACCTTC. Translated: CASSPGNYGYTF.

The chain recombines TRBV11-3 with TRBJ2-3, with TRBD2 as a possible D gene (5 bases). V was clipped by 2 bases and J by 6 bases, with 18 bases between them. Per the germline V gene, CDR1 is SGHNT and CDR2 is YENEEA. The CDR3 has 16 amino acids. The CDR3 region is CASSLSGLRGGDTQYF. The CDR3 coding sequence is TGTGCCAGCAGCTTAAGCGGCCTTAGAGGTGGTGATACGCAGTATTTT.

The chain uses TRBV6-5 and TRBJ1-6, with D possibly being TRBD1 (6 bases). CDR1 MNHEY and CDR2 SVGAGI come from the germline V gene. The CDR3 runs 14 residues. Trimming shortened V by 2 bases and J by 7 bases, and 9 bases separated the two germline ends. Here the CDR3 DNA reads TGTGCCAGCAGTTACCTACAGGGAAATTCACCCCTCCACTTT. This sequence encodes CASSYLQGNSPLHF.

The chain is built from TRBV6-5 and TRBJ1-1; TRBD1 matches at 9 bases. With 6 bases clipped from V and 0 bases from J, the junction kept 5 bases outside the gene matches. This CDR3 comprises 15 residues. The germline CDR1 and CDR2 sequences are MNHEY and SVGAGI. CDR3 coding DNA: TGTGCCAGCAGAAGGGGGACAGGGCTGAACACTGAAGCTTTCTTT. Its protein is CASRRGTGLNTEAFF.

The CDR3 region has the DNA TGTGCCAGCAGCCAAGGGACAGGGGGGACCAATGAGCAGTTCTTC. It codes for CASSQGTGGTNEQFF. The V gene is TRBV14, the J gene TRBJ2-1, with TRBD1 matching 10 bases. The CDR3 loop spans 15 amino acids. V lost 1 base to trimming and J lost 6 bases; unmatched junction nucleotides: 3. Germline V gene sequence: CDR1 SGHDN, CDR2 FVKESK. The complete variable domain, with remaining parts taken from reference TRBV14 and TRBJ2-1, reads EAGVTQFPSHSVIEKGQTVTLRCDPISGHDNLYWYRRVMGKEIKFLLHFVKESKQDESGMPNNRFLAERTGGTYSTLKVQPAELEDSGVYFCASSQGTGGTNEQFFGPGTRLTVL.

The chain couples TRBV30 to TRBJ2-2, with D perhaps given as TRBD1 or TRBD2 (6 bases each). Trimming took off 0 bases at V and 8 bases at J, with 13 bases between the two ends. Per germline, CDR1 GTSNPN and CDR2 SVGIG (reference sequence). The CDR3 is made up of 14 amino acids. CDR3 in DNA: TGTGCCTGGAGTGTAAAGCAGGGGAGGGGGGAGCTGTTTTTT. It translates to CAWSVKQGRGELFF.

This clone was seen a handful of times. V gene TRBV15 combines with J gene TRBJ1-1; perhaps TRBD1 as D (6 bases). V was pared by 2 bases and J by 1 base, with 14 bases between. This CDR3 is 16 amino acids long. Germline-derived CDR1 and CDR2 are LNHNV and YYDKDF (reference sequence). CDR3 amino acids: CATSRTYSGANTEAFF. As DNA, the CDR3 is TGTGCCACCAGCAGAACCTACTCGGGGGCGAACACTGAAGCTTTCTTT. Complete variable domain (other parts from reference TRBV15 and TRBJ1-1): DAMVIQNPRYQVTQFGKPVTLSCSQTLNHNVMYWYQQKSSQAPKLLFHYYDKDFNNEADTPDNFQSRRPNTSFCFLDIRSPGLGDTAMYLCATSRTYSGANTEAFFGQGTRLTVV.

This sequence joins TRBV28 and TRBJ1-5; 8 bases line up with TRBD1. The CDR3 contains 15 residues. V lost 5 bases to trimming and J lost 11 bases; unmatched junction nucleotides: 14. Germline V gene data show CDR1 as MDHEN and CDR2 as SYDVKM. The CDR3 nucleotides are TGTGCCAGCAGTCGCCTGGACAGGGTGGGGATTGCCCAGCATTTT. It specifies CASSRLDRVGIAQHF. Variable domain in full (rest from reference TRBV28 and TRBJ1-5): DVKVTQSSRYLVKRTGEKVFLECVQDMDHENMFWYRQDPGLGLRLIYFSYDVKMKEKGDIPEGYSVSREKKERFSLILESASTNQTSMYLCASSRLDRVGIAQHFGDGTRLSIL.

This clone was seen a few times. This chain joins TRBV19 and TRBJ1-6; 10 positions match TRBD1. The V gene end was trimmed by 8 bases and the J gene end by 9 bases; junction bases not matched to a gene: 4. Per germline, CDR1 LNHDA and CDR2 SQIVND (reference sequence). The CDR3 has 13 residues. CDR3 bases: TGTGCCAGTCGGTGGGACAGGGGTTCACCCCTCCACTTT. The encoded protein is CASRWDRGSPLHF.